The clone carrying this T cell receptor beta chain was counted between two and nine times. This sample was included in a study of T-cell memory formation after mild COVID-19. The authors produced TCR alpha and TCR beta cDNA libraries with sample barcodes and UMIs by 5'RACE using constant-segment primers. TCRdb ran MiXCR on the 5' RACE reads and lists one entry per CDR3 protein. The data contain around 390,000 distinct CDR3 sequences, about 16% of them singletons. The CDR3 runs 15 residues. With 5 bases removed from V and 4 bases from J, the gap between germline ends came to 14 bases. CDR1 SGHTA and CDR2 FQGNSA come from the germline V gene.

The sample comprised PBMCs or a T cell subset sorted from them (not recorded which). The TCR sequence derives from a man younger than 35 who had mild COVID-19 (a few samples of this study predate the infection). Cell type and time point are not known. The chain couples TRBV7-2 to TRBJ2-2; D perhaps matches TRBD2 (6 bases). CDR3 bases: TGTGCCAGCAGCCTGAGGGAGGAGGGCACCGGGGAGCTGTTTTTT. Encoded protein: CASSLREEGTGELFF.